The T cell receptor (beta chain) under discussion was sequenced for a study of CD8 T cells in ankylosing spondylitis. This clonotype has ten or more counts. Its matching antigen is unknown. The CDR3 loop spans 13 amino acids. Germline assignment: CDR1 SGHVS and CDR2 FNYEAQ. Between the trimmed V and J ends, which lost 3 bases and 7 bases, there was a span of 12 bases. TCRdb reprocessed the 5' RACE reads with MiXCR, giving one entry per CDR3 protein. The sample carries roughly 150,000 distinct CDR3 sequences, roughly a third recorded once. Whole-study results and caveats: Some motif variants had been reported before (in reactive arthritis synovial fluid and blood).

The sequence came from a male donor with ankylosing spondylitis. The V and J genes are TRBV7-6 and TRBJ1-1, with D possibly TRBD1 on 6 matching bases. Sequencing used synovial fluid, either unsorted or a sorted T cell fraction (not recorded which). For the CDR3, the DNA is TGTGCCAGCAGCTTTTCAAGGGGGAGTGAAGCTTTCTTT. It codes for CASSFSRGSEAFF.